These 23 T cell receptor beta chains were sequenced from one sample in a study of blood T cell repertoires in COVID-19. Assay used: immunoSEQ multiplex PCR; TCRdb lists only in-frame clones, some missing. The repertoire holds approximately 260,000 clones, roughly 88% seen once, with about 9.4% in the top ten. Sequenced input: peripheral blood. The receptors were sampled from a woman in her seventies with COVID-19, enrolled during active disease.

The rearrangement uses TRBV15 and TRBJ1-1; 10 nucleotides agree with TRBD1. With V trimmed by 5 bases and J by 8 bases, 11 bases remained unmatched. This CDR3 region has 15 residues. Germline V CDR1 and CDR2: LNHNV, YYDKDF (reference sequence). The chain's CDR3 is CATSGRQGAVREAFF. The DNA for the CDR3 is TGTGCCACCAGCGGCAGACAGGGGGCGGTAAGAGAAGCTTTCTTT.

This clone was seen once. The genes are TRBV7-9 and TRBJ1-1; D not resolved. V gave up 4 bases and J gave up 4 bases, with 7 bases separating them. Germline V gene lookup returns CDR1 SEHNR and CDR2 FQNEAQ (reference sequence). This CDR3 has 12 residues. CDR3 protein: CASSSLSTEAFF. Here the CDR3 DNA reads TGTGCCAGCAGCTCTTTATCCACTGAAGCTTTCTTT.

The CDR3 DNA follows: TGTGCCAGCGGTTCGGAGACCCAGTACTTC. Translation gives CASGSETQYF. J is TRBJ2-5 and V is TRBV27; no clear D. Trimming stripped 8 bases from V and 5 bases from J, with 6 bases between. CDR3 length equals 10 residues. Germline loops: CDR1 MNHEY, CDR2 SMNVEV (reference sequence).

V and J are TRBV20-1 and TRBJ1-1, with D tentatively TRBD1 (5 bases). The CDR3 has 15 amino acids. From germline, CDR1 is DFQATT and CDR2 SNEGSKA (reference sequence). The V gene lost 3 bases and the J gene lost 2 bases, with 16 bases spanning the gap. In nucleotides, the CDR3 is TGCAGTGCTAGTAGTATACCAGGGATTAACACTGAAGCTTTCTTT. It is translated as CSASSIPGINTEAFF.

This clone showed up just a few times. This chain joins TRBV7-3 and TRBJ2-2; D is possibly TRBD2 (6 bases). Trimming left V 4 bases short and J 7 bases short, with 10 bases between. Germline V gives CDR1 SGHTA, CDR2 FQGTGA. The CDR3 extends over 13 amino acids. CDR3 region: CASSSLADGELFF. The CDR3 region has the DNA TGTGCCAGCAGCTCCTTAGCGGACGGGGAGCTGTTTTTT.

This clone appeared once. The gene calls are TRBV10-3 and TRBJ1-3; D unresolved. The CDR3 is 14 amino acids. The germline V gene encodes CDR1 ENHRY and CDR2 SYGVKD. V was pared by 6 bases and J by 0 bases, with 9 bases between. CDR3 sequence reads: CAIRGVSSGNTIYF. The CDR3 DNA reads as TGTGCCATCAGGGGAGTCTCCTCTGGAAACACCATATATTTT.

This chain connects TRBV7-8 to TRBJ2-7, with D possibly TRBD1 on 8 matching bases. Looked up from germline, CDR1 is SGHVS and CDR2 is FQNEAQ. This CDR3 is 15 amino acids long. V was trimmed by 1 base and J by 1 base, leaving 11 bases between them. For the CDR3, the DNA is TGTGCCAGCAGCTTAGTACAGGGGGGGTCCTACGAGCAGTACTTC. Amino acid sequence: CASSLVQGGSYEQYF.

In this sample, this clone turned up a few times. CDR3 nucleotides: TGTGCCAGCGGTCACTCCTATGGCTACACCTTC. Its translation: CASGHSYGYTF. The chain links TRBV27 to TRBJ1-2; the D is unclear. CDR3 size: 11 residues. From germline, CDR1 is MNHEY and CDR2 SMNVEV (reference sequence). The V end lost 8 bases, the J end lost 4 bases, and 8 bases lay between the germline ends.

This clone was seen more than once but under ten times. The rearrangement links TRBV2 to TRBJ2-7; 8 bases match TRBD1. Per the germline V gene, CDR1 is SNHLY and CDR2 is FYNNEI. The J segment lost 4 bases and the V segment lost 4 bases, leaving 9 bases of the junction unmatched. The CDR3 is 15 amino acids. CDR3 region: CASSAGGSTFYEQYF. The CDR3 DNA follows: TGTGCCAGCAGTGCAGGGGGCAGTACTTTTTACGAGCAGTACTTC.

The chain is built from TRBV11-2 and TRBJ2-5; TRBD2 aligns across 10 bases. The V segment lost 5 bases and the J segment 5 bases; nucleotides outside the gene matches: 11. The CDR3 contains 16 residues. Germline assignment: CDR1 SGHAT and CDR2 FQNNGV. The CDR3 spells CASSPRVAGGWETQYF. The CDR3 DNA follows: TGTGCCAGCAGCCCCAGGGTAGCGGGAGGCTGGGAGACCCAGTACTTC.

The CDR3 sequence is CASRRTVNYGYTF. The CDR3 nucleotides read TGTGCCAGCAGGAGGACAGTGAACTATGGCTACACCTTC. The V call is TRBV13, the J call TRBJ1-2; D might be TRBD1 (6 bases). CDR1 and CDR2 from the germline V gene are PRHDT and FYEKMQ (reference sequence). The CDR3 loop spans 13 amino acids. The germline V and J ends were trimmed by 6 bases and 2 bases, with 10 bases remaining between them.

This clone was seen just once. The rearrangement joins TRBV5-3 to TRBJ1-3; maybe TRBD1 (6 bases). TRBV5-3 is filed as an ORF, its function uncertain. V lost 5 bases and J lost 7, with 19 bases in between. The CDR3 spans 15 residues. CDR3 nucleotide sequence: TGTGCCAGAAGTATCATCCGGGACACTCGGAACACCATATATTTT. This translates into CARSIIRDTRNTIYF.

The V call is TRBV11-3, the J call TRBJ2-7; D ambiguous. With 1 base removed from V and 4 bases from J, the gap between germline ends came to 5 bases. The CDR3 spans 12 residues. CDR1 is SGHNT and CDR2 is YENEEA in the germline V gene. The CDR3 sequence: CASSLGTYEQYF. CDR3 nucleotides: TGTGCCAGCAGCTTAGGAACATACGAGCAGTACTTC. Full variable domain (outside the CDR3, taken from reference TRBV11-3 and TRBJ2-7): EAGVVQSPRYKIIEKKQPVAFWCNPISGHNTLYWYLQNLGQGPELLIRYENEEAVDDSQLPKDRFSAERLKGVDSTLKIQPAELGDSAVYLCASSLGTYEQYFGPGTRLTVT.

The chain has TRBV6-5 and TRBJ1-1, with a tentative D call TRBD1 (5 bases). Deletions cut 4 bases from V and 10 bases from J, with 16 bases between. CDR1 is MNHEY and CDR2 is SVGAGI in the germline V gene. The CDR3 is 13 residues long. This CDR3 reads CASSSGYSGGAFF. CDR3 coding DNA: TGTGCCAGCAGTTCAGGCTACAGCGGGGGAGCTTTCTTT.

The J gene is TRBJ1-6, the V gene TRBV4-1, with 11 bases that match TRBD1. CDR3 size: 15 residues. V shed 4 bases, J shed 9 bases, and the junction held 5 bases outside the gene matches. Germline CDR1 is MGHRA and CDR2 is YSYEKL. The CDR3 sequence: CASSPEDRGLSPLHF. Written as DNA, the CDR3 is TGCGCCAGCAGCCCAGAGGACAGGGGGCTTTCACCCCTCCACTTT.

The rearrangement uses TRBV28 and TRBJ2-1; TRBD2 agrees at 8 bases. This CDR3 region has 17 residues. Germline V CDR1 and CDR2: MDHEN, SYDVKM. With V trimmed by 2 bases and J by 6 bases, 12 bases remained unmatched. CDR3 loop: CASSLAGAGGASNEQFF. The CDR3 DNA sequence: TGTGCCAGCAGTTTAGCTGGGGCCGGGGGGGCTTCCAATGAGCAGTTCTTC.

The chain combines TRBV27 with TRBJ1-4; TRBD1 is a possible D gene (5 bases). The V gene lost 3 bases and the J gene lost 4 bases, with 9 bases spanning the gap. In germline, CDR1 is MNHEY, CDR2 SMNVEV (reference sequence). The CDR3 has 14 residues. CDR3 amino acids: CASSLQGYNEKLFF. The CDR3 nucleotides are TGTGCCAGCAGTTTGCAGGGCTATAATGAAAAACTGTTTTTT.

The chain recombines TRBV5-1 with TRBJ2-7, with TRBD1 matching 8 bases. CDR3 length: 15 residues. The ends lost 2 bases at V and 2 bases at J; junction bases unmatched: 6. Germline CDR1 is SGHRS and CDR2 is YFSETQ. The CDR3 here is CASSLMTGAPYEQYF. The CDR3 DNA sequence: TGCGCCAGCAGCTTAATGACAGGGGCCCCCTACGAGCAGTACTTC.

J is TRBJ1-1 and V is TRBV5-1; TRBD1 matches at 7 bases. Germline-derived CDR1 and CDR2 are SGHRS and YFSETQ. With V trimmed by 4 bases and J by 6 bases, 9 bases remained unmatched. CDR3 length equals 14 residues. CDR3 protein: CASSPITGAAEAFF. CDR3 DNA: TGCGCCAGCAGCCCGATAACAGGGGCGGCTGAAGCTTTCTTT.

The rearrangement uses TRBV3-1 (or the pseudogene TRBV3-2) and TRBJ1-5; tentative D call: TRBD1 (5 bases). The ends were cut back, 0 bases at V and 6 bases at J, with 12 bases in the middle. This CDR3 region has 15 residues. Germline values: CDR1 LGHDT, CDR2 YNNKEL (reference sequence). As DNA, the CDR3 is TGTGCCAGCAGCCAAGATCAAGTCGGGGGTCAGCCCCAGCATTTT. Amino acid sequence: CASSQDQVGGQPQHF.

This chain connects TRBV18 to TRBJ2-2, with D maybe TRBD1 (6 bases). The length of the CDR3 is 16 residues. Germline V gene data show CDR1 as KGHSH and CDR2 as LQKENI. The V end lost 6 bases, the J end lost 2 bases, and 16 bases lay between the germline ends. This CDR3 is CASSEMDRTNTGELFF. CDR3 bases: TGTGCCAGCTCTGAAATGGACAGAACAAACACCGGGGAGCTGTTTTTT.

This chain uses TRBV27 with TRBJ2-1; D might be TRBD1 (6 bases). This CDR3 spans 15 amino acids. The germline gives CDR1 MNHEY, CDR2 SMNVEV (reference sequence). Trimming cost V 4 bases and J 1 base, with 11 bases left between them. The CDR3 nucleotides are TGTGCCAGCAGTTCGCCGGACAGTTCCTACAATGAGCAGTTCTTC. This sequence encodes CASSSPDSSYNEQFF.

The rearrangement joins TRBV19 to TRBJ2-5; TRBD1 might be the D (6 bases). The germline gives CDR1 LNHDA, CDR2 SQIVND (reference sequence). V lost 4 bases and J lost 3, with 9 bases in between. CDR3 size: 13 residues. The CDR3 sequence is CASSTWTEETQYF. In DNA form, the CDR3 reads TGTGCCAGTAGTACATGGACAGAAGAGACCCAGTACTTC.